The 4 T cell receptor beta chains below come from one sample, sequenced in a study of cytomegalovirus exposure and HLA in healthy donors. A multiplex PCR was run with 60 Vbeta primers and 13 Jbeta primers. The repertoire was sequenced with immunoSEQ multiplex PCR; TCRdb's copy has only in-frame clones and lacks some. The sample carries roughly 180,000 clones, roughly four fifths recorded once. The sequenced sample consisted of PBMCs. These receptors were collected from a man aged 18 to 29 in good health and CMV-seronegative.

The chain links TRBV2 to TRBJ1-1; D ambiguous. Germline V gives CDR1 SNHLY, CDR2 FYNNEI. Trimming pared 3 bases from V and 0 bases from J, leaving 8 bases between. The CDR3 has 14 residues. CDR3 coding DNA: TGTGCCAGCAGTGAGTACAGATTGAACACTGAAGCTTTCTTT. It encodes CASSEYRLNTEAFF.

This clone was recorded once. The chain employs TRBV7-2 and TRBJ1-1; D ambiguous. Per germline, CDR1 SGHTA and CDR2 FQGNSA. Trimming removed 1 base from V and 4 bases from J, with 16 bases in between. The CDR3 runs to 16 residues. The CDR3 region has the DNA TGTGCCAGCAGCTTAGATAGGGCCGCCCTAGCCACTGAAGCTTTCTTT. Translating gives CASSLDRAALATEAFF.

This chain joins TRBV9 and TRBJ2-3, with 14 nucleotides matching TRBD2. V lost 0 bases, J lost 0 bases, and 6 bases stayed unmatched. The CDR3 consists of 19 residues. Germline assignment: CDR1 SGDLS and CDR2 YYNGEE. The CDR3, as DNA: TGTGCCAGCAGCGTAGCTGGGACTAGCGGGGGCCTTAGCACAGATACGCAGTATTTT. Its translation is CASSVAGTSGGLSTDTQYF.

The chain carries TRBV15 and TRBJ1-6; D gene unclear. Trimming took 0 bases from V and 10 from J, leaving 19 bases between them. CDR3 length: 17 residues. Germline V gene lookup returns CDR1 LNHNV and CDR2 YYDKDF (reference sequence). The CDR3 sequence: CATSRDPGIVGGSPLHF. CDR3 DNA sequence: TGTGCCACCAGCAGAGACCCGGGAATAGTAGGTGGATCACCCCTCCACTTT.